A selection of T cell receptor beta chains follows, all from one sample in a study of regulatory T cells in long-lasting Graves disease. TCRdb re-analysed the multiplex PCR reads in MiXCR, keeping a single row per CDR3 protein. Of under 500,000 distinct CDR3 sequences detected, around 17% appear once; the ten largest clones hold roughly 10%. The same sample was also used in a study of T cells in Graves' hyperthyroidism and ophthalmopathy.

The source material was peripheral blood mononuclear cells (PBMCs), sampled at new diagnosis, from a patient treated with antithyroid drugs. Source of these receptors: a woman in her twenties or thirties with Graves disease. CDR3s include the opening cysteine and the closing phenylalanine or tryptophan. The D gene is left open where the match is weak. The size entry is marked missing in some rows and otherwise reads once, few, many or a size class.

j_call	d_call	v_call	clone_size	cdr3_nt	cdr3_aa
TRBJ1-4	.	TRBV28	many	TGTGCCAGCATTTCAGACCGTTTCGAAAAACTGTTTTTT	CASISDRFEKLFF
TRBJ1-2	TRBD1	TRBV12-3/TRBV12-4	many	TGTGCCAGCAGTAACACAGGGGGTAGAGTCGATGGCTACACCTTC	CASSNTGGRVDGYTF
TRBJ2-7	TRBD2	TRBV28	many	TGTGCCAGCAGTTTTGGAGCGGGAGAGGGATACGAGCAGTACTTC	CASSFGAGEGYEQYF
TRBJ2-6	.	TRBV9	.	TGTGCCAGCAGCACCATGCAGGGACCTGGGGCCAACGTCCTGACTTTC	CASSTMQGPGANVLTF
TRBJ2-3	.	TRBV29-1	.	TGCAGCGGGTGGGACGTCGCAGATACGCAGTATTTT	CSGWDVADTQYF
TRBJ2-5	.	TRBV29-1	.	TGCAGCGTTGAACCTTGGACAGAGACGTACCAAGAGACCCAGTACTTC	CSVEPWTETYQETQYF
TRBJ1-3	.	TRBV7-9	few	TGTGCCAGCAGCTTAGAGAACCGCGGAAACACCATATATTTT	CASSLENRGNTIYF
TRBJ2-2	.	TRBV7-6	.	TGTGCCAGCAGCCCTTATAAAGGGGCCAACACCGGGGAGCTGTTTTTT	CASSPYKGANTGELFF
TRBJ2-7	TRBD2	TRBV6-5	many	TGTGCCAGCAGTTACGTACTAGCGGTTAAAAGGGGCGAGCAGTACTTC	CASSYVLAVKRGEQYF
TRBJ2-5	TRBD2	TRBV24-1	many	TGTGCCACCAGTGACCGCGGGACTAGCGGGATTCAGGAGACCCAGTACTTC	CATSDRGTSGIQETQYF
TRBJ2-3	TRBD1	TRBV20-1	many	TGCAGTGCTAGGGTCCCGGGACAGTACACAGATACGCAGTATTTT	CSARVPGQYTDTQYF
TRBJ1-1	TRBD1	TRBV5-1	few	TGCGCCAGCAGCTTGGCCAGGACAGGGGGCATGAACACTGAAGCTTTCTTT	CASSLARTGGMNTEAFF
TRBJ2-4	.	TRBV11-2	many	TGTGCCAGCAGCTCCAGACCTATGCTAGCCAAAAACATTCAGTACTTC	CASSSRPMLAKNIQYF
TRBJ2-1	.	TRBV7-6	many	TGTGCCAGCAGCTTACAGAGGCTAAATGAGCAGTTCTTC	CASSLQRLNEQFF
TRBJ1-2	.	TRBV7-9	many	TGTGCCAGCAGGCGGGACTCCGGCCCCACTGGCTACACCTTC	CASRRDSGPTGYTF
TRBJ2-7	TRBD2	TRBV29-1	few	TGCAGCGCGCTTGGCCGGGGAGGGGCCCGTTACGAGCAGTACTTC	CSALGRGGARYEQYF
TRBJ2-2	.	TRBV25-1	.	TGTGCCAGCAATGGGTACACCGGGGAGCTGTTTTTT	CASNGYTGELFF
TRBJ2-2	.	TRBV5-1	many	TGCGCCAGCAGCATCCAAAGAGACTCTACGACCACCGGGGAGCTGTTTTTT	CASSIQRDSTTTGELFF
TRBJ2-1	TRBD2	TRBV20-1	.	TGCAGTGCTACCGGGACTAGCGAGTCCTACAATGAGCAGTTCTTC	CSATGTSESYNEQFF
TRBJ1-2	TRBD1	TRBV12-3/TRBV12-4	few	TGTGCCAGCAGTCATCCGGGACAGTATGGCTACACCTTC	CASSHPGQYGYTF
TRBJ1-1	.	TRBV20-1	many	TGCAGTGCTAGAGATACGGAACAGGGCTCCGAAGCTTTCTTT	CSARDTEQGSEAFF
TRBJ2-2	.	TRBV24-1	few	TGTGCCACCCAGACAGGAAACACCGGGGAGCTGTTTTTT	CATQTGNTGELFF
TRBJ2-2	TRBD2	TRBV10-3	few	TGTGCCAGCAGTTACTCGATTCTAGCGGTTAACACCGGGGAGCTGTTTTTT	CASSYSILAVNTGELFF
TRBJ2-1	.	TRBV29-1	few	TGCAGCGTCCGGACATATACCTACAATGAGCAGTTCTTC	CSVRTYTYNEQFF
TRBJ2-2	.	TRBV29-1	.	TGCAGCGTTGAAGTGCAGGGCGGGGAGCTGTTTTTT	CSVEVQGGELFF
TRBJ2-3	.	TRBV10-3	.	TGTGCCACCGGCGGGGTCGGTCGAACTCGCACAGATACGCAGTATTTT	CATGGVGRTRTDTQYF
TRBJ2-2	.	TRBV20-1	.	TGCAGTGCCCCCGACACGAACACCGGGGAGCTGTTTTTT	CSAPDTNTGELFF
TRBJ2-7	.	TRBV15	few	TGTGCCACCTCTCTCCGGGGCCCCTACGAGCAGTACTTC	CATSLRGPYEQYF
TRBJ2-6	.	TRBV30	.	TGTGCCTGGAAGACAGGACTTGTCTCTGGGGCCAACGTCCTGACTTTC	CAWKTGLVSGANVLTF
TRBJ1-4	.	TRBV2	many	TGTGCCAGCAGGGGGGAGTTCGGTGAAAAACTGTTTTTT	CASRGEFGEKLFF
TRBJ1-2	.	TRBV10-3	many	TGTGCCATCAGTGAATTAGCCGATGACTATGGCTACACCTTC	CAISELADDYGYTF
TRBJ1-1	.	TRBV10-3	many	TGTGCCATCACCCCGGGACTAAACACTGAAGCTTTCTTT	CAITPGLNTEAFF
TRBJ2-5	TRBD2	TRBV20-1	many	TGCAGTGCTGACGCGGGAGATCCAGAGACCCAGTACTTC	CSADAGDPETQYF
TRBJ1-2	TRBD1	TRBV6-1	many	TGTGCCACCGGGACAGGGTCCTATGGCTACACCTTC	CATGTGSYGYTF
TRBJ2-1	.	TRBV9	.	TGTGCCAGCAGCGTAGAGGTTGGAATGGACTACAATGAGCAGTTCTTC	CASSVEVGMDYNEQFF
TRBJ2-2	TRBD1	TRBV19	few	TGTGCCAGTAGTATCCGGGACAGAAACACCGGGGAGCTGTTTTTT	CASSIRDRNTGELFF
TRBJ2-7	.	TRBV20-1	few	TGCAGTGCTAGAGATCATGGTAGCGGCAACTCCTACGAGCAGTACTTC	CSARDHGSGNSYEQYF
TRBJ2-3	.	TRBV27	.	TGTGCCAGCAGTTCCCGGGACCCCGCGACGGGTACGCAGTATTTT	CASSSRDPATGTQYF
TRBJ2-1	TRBD2	TRBV6-1	.	TGTGCCAGCAGTACCCCGACTAGCGGGGGTCTCCATGAGCAGTTCTTC	CASSTPTSGGLHEQFF
TRBJ2-5	TRBD2	TRBV20-1	many	TGCAGTGCTCGGACTAGCGGGAGGTTCGGGGAGACCCAGTACTTC	CSARTSGRFGETQYF
TRBJ2-3	.	TRBV29-1	many	TGCAGCGTTGTTGGGGGTCCGACAGATACGCAGTATTTT	CSVVGGPTDTQYF
TRBJ2-3	.	TRBV24-1	few	TGTGCCACCAGTGATTTCCTTGGAGTACGAGGCACAGATACGCAGTATTTT	CATSDFLGVRGTDTQYF
TRBJ2-2	TRBD1	TRBV12-3/TRBV12-4	many	TGTGCCAGCAGTTTAGGGGACAGCACCGGGGAGCTGTTTTTT	CASSLGDSTGELFF
TRBJ2-3	TRBD2	TRBV11-2	many	TGTGCCAGCAGCCCCGGGACTAGCGGGTTTGTACATACGCAGTATTTT	CASSPGTSGFVHTQYF
TRBJ2-3	.	TRBV5-8	many	TGTGCCAGCAGCTGGATTCAGGGGCAACGAGATACGCAGTATTTT	CASSWIQGQRDTQYF
TRBJ1-2	.	TRBV18	many	TGTGCCAGCTCACCACTGAGGATCCCGGGACATCGCTATGGCTACACCTTC	CASSPLRIPGHRYGYTF
TRBJ2-1	TRBD2	TRBV7-9	.	TGTGCCAGCAGACCTAAAGCGGGAGAAAACTACAATGAGCAGTTCTTC	CASRPKAGENYNEQFF
TRBJ2-5	.	TRBV11-2	many	TGTGCCAACAGCCGAAAACCGGGACAACTAGCATTCGGAGAGACCCAGTACTTC	CANSRKPGQLAFGETQYF
TRBJ2-5	.	TRBV6-2/TRBV6-3	many	TGTGCCAGCACCCGGACAGAACCCCAAGAGACCCAGTACTTC	CASTRTEPQETQYF
TRBJ2-5	.	TRBV6-2/TRBV6-3	many	TGTGCCAGCAGTCGCGGACAGATCCAAGAGACCCAGTACTTC	CASSRGQIQETQYF
TRBJ1-1	TRBD1	TRBV30	many	TGTGCCTGGACAGGGGGTCTAGAAGCTTTCTTT	CAWTGGLEAFF
TRBJ1-1	.	TRBV11-2	many	TGTGCCAGCAGCTTAGTGTTCGTGAACACTGAAGCTTTCTTT	CASSLVFVNTEAFF
TRBJ1-4	.	TRBV28	many	TGTGCCAGCAGCCCCGGGGCGGGTGATGAAAAACTGTTTTTT	CASSPGAGDEKLFF